The source of this T cell receptor beta chain is a study of blood T cell repertoires in COVID-19. Looking at the study overall: The United States, Italy and Spain supplied acute and convalescent COVID-19 samples. T cells, B-cell-depleted T cells, or PBMCs provided the cDNA or gDNA that served as material.

In the original workflow: Cell counts per sample came from amplifying reference gene primers. Clones were read by immunoSEQ multiplex PCR, and TCRdb kept only the in-frame ones, dropping some. For V, J and clone size, that table is used; D and trimming come from the DNA. Of 250,000 to 350,000 clones in the sample, more than 85% were seen once. The clonotype comes from a young man with acute or convalescent COVID-19. What was sequenced was peripheral blood.

CDR3 region: CASTQGLATYNEQFF. CDR3 DNA: TGTGCCAGCACTCAGGGGCTTGCGACCTACAATGAGCAGTTCTTC. The genes are TRBV28 and TRBJ2-1, with D tentatively TRBD1 (6 bases). From germline, CDR1 is MDHEN and CDR2 SYDVKM. V gave up 7 bases and J gave up 2 bases, with 15 bases separating them. The CDR3 totals 15 residues.